This passage covers 22 T cell receptor beta chains from one sample sequenced in a study of blood T cell repertoires in COVID-19. The protocol was immunoSEQ multiplex PCR, while the TCRdb copy is restricted to in-frame clones and leaves out a portion. The sample lists about 100,000 clones, over 75% occurring once. The sequencing sample was made of peripheral blood. The receptors were gathered from a human donor in a cohort sampled during active COVID-19.

This clone turned up a few times. The chain has TRBV19 and TRBJ2-1; 8 bases are a match to TRBD2. From germline, CDR1 is LNHDA and CDR2 SQIVND (reference sequence). Trimming cost V 5 bases and J 8 bases; bases outside gene matches: 11. This CDR3 region has 15 residues. CDR3 region: CASSYTGTSRDEQFF. DNA of the CDR3: TGTGCCAGTAGTTATACCGGGACTAGTAGAGATGAGCAGTTCTTC.

V is TRBV18 and J is TRBJ2-2, with D perhaps matching TRBD2 (5 bases). V dropped 1 base and J dropped 4 bases, with 10 bases sitting between them. CDR1 is KGHSH and CDR2 is LQKENI in the germline V gene. There are 15 residues in the CDR3. The CDR3 region has the DNA TGTGCCAGCTCACCACTTGGGGAGACCACCGGGGAGCTGTTTTTT. It specifies CASSPLGETTGELFF.

This clone was seen just once. The chain recombines TRBV29-1 with TRBJ1-2; D is undetermined. Per the germline V gene, CDR1 is SQVTM and CDR2 is ANQGSEA. V dropped 7 bases and J dropped 3 bases, with 15 bases sitting between them. The CDR3 loop spans 13 amino acids. The CDR3 DNA reads as TGCAGCGCTGAGGACGGAGGTCACTATGGCTACACCTTC. It codes for CSAEDGGHYGYTF. The entire variable domain, with the rest obtained from reference TRBV29-1 and TRBJ1-2, is as follows: SAVISQKPSRDICQRGTSLTIQCQVDSQVTMMFWYRQQPGQSLTLIATANQGSEATYESGFVIDKFPISRPNLTFSTLTVSNMSPEDSSIYLCSAEDGGHYGYTFGSGTRLTVV.

V and J are TRBV18 and TRBJ2-3; 7 nucleotides line up with TRBD2. V was pared by 1 base and J by 4 bases, with 8 bases of the junction left unmatched. The V gene's germline CDR1 is KGHSH and CDR2 LQKENI. This CDR3 spans 16 amino acids. CDR3 nucleotides: TGTGCCAGCTCACCACTGTCTAGCGGTGGGGCAGATACGCAGTATTTT. Its translation is CASSPLSSGGADTQYF.

This clone was seen a few times. The rearrangement uses TRBV5-4 and TRBJ2-7; 7 positions agree with TRBD1. V was clipped by 0 bases and J by 2 bases; unmatched bases: 5. Germline assignment: CDR1 SGHNT and CDR2 YYREEE (reference sequence). CDR3 length: 15 residues. The DNA of the CDR3 is TGTGCCAGCAGCTTGGCTCGCAGGGGGACCTACGAGCAGTACTTC. Translated, it gives CASSLARRGTYEQYF.

The gene calls are TRBV7-4 and TRBJ2-7; maybe TRBD2 (5 bases). Germline CDR1 reads SGHVT; CDR2 reads SQSDAQ. With 2 bases removed from V and 3 bases from J, the gap between germline ends came to 20 bases. The CDR3 runs to 17 residues. The CDR3: CASSLKAGGQTIYEQYF. The CDR3 DNA reads TGTGCCAGCAGCTTAAAAGCTGGAGGCCAGACCATCTACGAGCAGTACTTC.

The chain uses TRBV6-5 and TRBJ2-5; 14 bases match TRBD2. The CDR3 totals 15 residues. CDR1 is MNHEY, CDR2 SVGAGI, per germline. J gave up 5 bases and V 6 bases, and 5 bases lay outside the gene matches. The CDR3 bases are TGTGCCAGCAGACGGACTAGCGGGAGGCGGGAGACCCAGTACTTC. This sequence encodes CASRRTSGRRETQYF.

This chain uses TRBV2 with TRBJ1-2, with D hard to call. This CDR3 spans 13 amino acids. Trimming took off 5 bases at V and 1 base at J, with 8 bases between the two ends. Germline V lookup: CDR1 SNHLY, CDR2 FYNNEI. The CDR3 spells CASSPYYNYGYTF. CDR3 sequence (DNA): TGTGCCAGCAGTCCTTACTATAACTATGGCTACACCTTC.

DNA of the CDR3: TGTGCCACCTCGGGGGGGAGCACAGATACGCAGTATTTT. Protein sequence: CATSGGSTDTQYF. The genes are TRBV6-4 and TRBJ2-3; TRBD2 agrees at 8 bases. Germline V lookup: CDR1 MRHNA, CDR2 SNTAGT. The V segment lost 10 bases and the J segment 0 bases; nucleotides outside the gene matches: 3. This CDR3 is built from 13 residues.

Regarding this clone: Other DNA sequences in this sample translate to the same CDR3. The V call is TRBV7-2, the J call TRBJ2-7; D might be TRBD2 (6 bases). Per the germline V gene, CDR1 is SGHTA and CDR2 is FQGNSA. This CDR3 is 14 amino acids long. V lost 0 bases and J 3 bases, leaving 9 bases between the germline ends. The CDR3 reads CASSLATGDYEQYF. Written as DNA, the CDR3 is TGTGCCAGCAGCTTAGCGACGGGAGACTACGAGCAGTACTTC.

J is TRBJ2-5 and V is TRBV20-1, with no clear D. The germline V gene encodes CDR1 DFQATT and CDR2 SNEGSKA (reference sequence). Trimming pared 2 bases from V and 4 bases from J, leaving 5 bases between. This CDR3 is 11 amino acids long. The CDR3 nucleotides read TGCAGTGCTAGACTACGAGAGACCCAGTACTTC. Amino acid sequence: CSARLRETQYF.

The V gene is TRBV19, the J gene TRBJ2-7, with 10 bases matching TRBD2. The CDR3 is made up of 14 amino acids. V lost 3 bases, J lost 4 bases, and 3 bases stayed unmatched. The germline gives CDR1 LNHDA, CDR2 SQIVND (reference sequence). The CDR3 DNA reads as TGTGCCAGTAGTATGTCAGCGGGAGGGTACGAGCAGTACTTC. This translates into CASSMSAGGYEQYF.

The CDR3 spells CASSPQGFGYTF. CDR3 nucleotide sequence: TGTGCCAGCAGTCCACAGGGATTTGGCTACACCTTC. The chain couples TRBV12-3 or TRBV12-4 to TRBJ1-2; D perhaps matches TRBD1 (6 bases). There are 12 residues in the CDR3. Trimming removed 5 bases at V and 7 bases at J, with 11 bases between.

The rearrangement uses TRBV25-1 and TRBJ1-2, with 10 bases matching TRBD1. The ends lost 2 bases at V and 8 bases at J; junction bases unmatched: 5. Germline V gene lookup returns CDR1 MGHDK and CDR2 SYGVNS. This CDR3 comprises 14 residues. The CDR3 sequence is CASSEVGQGVGYTF. The DNA for the CDR3 is TGTGCCAGCAGTGAAGTTGGACAGGGGGTAGGCTACACCTTC.

V is TRBV30 and J is TRBJ1-5; 7 bases line up with TRBD1. This CDR3 has 13 residues. CDR1 and CDR2 from the germline V gene are GTSNPN and SVGIG (reference sequence). V shed 3 bases, J shed 6 bases, and the junction held 5 bases outside the gene matches. This CDR3 reads CAWSQQGSQPQHF. The CDR3 nucleotides read TGTGCCTGGAGCCAACAGGGGAGTCAGCCCCAGCATTTT.

This clone appeared a single time. The chain employs TRBV7-9 and TRBJ1-1; the D is unclear. Deletions cut 5 bases from V and 6 bases from J, with 19 bases between. Germline values: CDR1 SEHNR, CDR2 FQNEAQ (reference sequence). CDR3 length: 15 residues. CDR3 amino acids: CASSPASSGGPEAFF. Here the CDR3 DNA reads TGTGCCAGCAGCCCAGCGTCCAGTGGAGGGCCTGAAGCTTTCTTT.

CDR3 sequence (DNA): TGTGCCATCAGTGAGTCTGCCAGTTACGAGCAGTACTTC. Translating gives CAISESASYEQYF. The J gene is TRBJ2-7, the V gene TRBV10-3; no clear D. From germline, CDR1 is ENHRY and CDR2 SYGVKD. V was shortened by 0 bases and J by 4 bases, with 7 bases between the two germline ends. The length of the CDR3 is 13 residues.

This sequence joins TRBV7-2 and TRBJ1-2, with 7 bases aligning to TRBD1. With V trimmed by 2 bases and J by 6 bases, 6 bases remained unmatched. The CDR3 is 14 amino acids. Germline V gene lookup returns CDR1 SGHTA and CDR2 FQGNSA. In nucleotides, the CDR3 is TGTGCCAGCAGCTTAAATGACAGGGACCATGGCTACACCTTC. Protein sequence: CASSLNDRDHGYTF.

This clone was observed once. This chain connects TRBV18 to TRBJ1-2; possibly TRBD1 for D (5 bases). Trimming took 1 base from V and 3 from J, leaving 15 bases between them. CDR3 length equals 16 residues. CDR1 is KGHSH and CDR2 is LQKENI in the germline V gene. In DNA form, the CDR3 reads TGTGCCAGCTCACCACAGGTGCAGGGAGGTGACTATGGCTACACCTTC. As protein: CASSPQVQGGDYGYTF.

The gene calls are TRBV7-9 and TRBJ2-1; TRBD2 is a possible D gene (6 bases). Trimming removed 10 bases from V and 7 bases from J, with 23 bases in between. Germline CDR1 SEHNR, CDR2 FQNEAQ (reference sequence). This CDR3 contains 15 residues. CDR3 loop: CATTSVFRGRNEQFF. The CDR3 region has the DNA TGTGCCACCACTTCAGTGTTTCGGGGGAGGAATGAGCAGTTCTTC.

The chain employs TRBV6-5 and TRBJ1-6, with D possibly matching TRBD1 (5 bases). Trimming left V 6 bases short and J 4 bases short, with 7 bases between. Per germline, CDR1 MNHEY and CDR2 SVGAGI. The CDR3 length is 13 residues. The CDR3 reads CASRGGYNSPLHF. CDR3 coding DNA: TGTGCCAGCAGGGGGGGTTATAATTCACCCCTCCACTTT.

The rearrangement links TRBV18 to TRBJ2-1; 10 bases line up with TRBD1. The CDR3 contains 19 residues. The germline gives CDR1 KGHSH, CDR2 LQKENI. V lost 3 bases and J lost 2; bases outside the gene matches: 13. CDR3: CASSPPNAGQGRTYNEQFF. The CDR3 bases are TGTGCCAGCTCACCTCCGAATGCGGGACAGGGGAGGACCTACAATGAGCAGTTCTTC.